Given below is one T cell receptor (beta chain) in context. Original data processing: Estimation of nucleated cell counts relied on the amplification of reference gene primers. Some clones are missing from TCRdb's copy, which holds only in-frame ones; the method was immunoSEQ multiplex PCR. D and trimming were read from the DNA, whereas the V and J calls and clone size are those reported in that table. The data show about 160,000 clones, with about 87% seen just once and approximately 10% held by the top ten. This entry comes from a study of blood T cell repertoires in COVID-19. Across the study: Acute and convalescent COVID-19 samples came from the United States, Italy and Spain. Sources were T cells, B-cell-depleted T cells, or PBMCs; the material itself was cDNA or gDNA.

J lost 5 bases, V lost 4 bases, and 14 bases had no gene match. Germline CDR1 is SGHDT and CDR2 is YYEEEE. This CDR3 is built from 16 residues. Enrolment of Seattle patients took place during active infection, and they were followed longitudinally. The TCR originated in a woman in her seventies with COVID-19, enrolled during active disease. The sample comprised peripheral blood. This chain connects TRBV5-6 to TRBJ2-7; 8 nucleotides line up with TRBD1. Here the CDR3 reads CASSRGQVIPVDEQYF. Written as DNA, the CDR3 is TGTGCCAGCAGCCGGGGACAGGTAATACCGGTCGACGAGCAGTACTTC.